These 10 T cell receptor beta chains originate from one sample sequenced in a study of T cell responses to AZD1222 COVID-19 vaccine. The repertoire was sequenced with immunoSEQ multiplex PCR; TCRdb's copy has only in-frame clones and lacks some. Among roughly 130,000 clones listed, about 91% were seen once. The material sequenced was peripheral blood, taken on day 0 of AZD1222 vaccination. The origin of the receptors is an adult in good health.

The V and J genes are TRBV6-5 and TRBJ2-7; 11 positions agree with TRBD2. CDR1 MNHEY and CDR2 SVGAGI come from the germline V gene. V shed 8 bases and J 5 bases; nucleotides not matched to a gene: 8. This CDR3 has 14 residues. CDR3 sequence: CASDTSGSINEQYF. The CDR3 region has the DNA TGTGCCAGCGACACTAGCGGGAGTATCAACGAGCAGTACTTC.

The chain recombines TRBV16 with TRBJ1-2, with D maybe TRBD1 (6 bases). Trimming removed 8 bases from V and 6 bases from J, with 7 bases in between. Germline CDR1 is KGHSY and CDR2 is FQNENV. The CDR3 length is 10 residues. Here the CDR3 reads CASAGDGYTF. DNA for the CDR3: TGTGCCAGCGCAGGGGATGGCTACACCTTC.

The chain employs TRBV11-2 and TRBJ2-1; TRBD2 might be the D (6 bases). Germline CDR1 is SGHAT and CDR2 is FQNNGV. The CDR3 runs to 16 residues. V lost 1 base and J 15 bases, leaving 25 bases between the germline ends. This CDR3 is CASSLGGSPGLRSRFF. The CDR3 nucleotides read TGTGCCAGCAGCTTAGGTGGCAGCCCGGGACTTCGGAGTAGGTTCTTC.

The rearrangement uses TRBV5-1 and TRBJ1-3; D gene ambiguous. Trimming took 5 bases from V and 4 from J, leaving 16 bases between them. The germline gives CDR1 SGHRS, CDR2 YFSETQ. This CDR3 region has 15 residues. The CDR3 is CASRGDVSAGNTIYF. CDR3 coding DNA: TGCGCCAGCAGGGGCGACGTATCTGCAGGAAACACCATATATTTT.

A single count supports this clone. The chain uses TRBV24-1 and TRBJ2-5; D ambiguous. Germline CDR1 reads KGHDR; CDR2 reads SFDVKD. The CDR3 sequence is 13 residues long. Trimming left V 4 bases short and J 4 bases short, with 9 bases between. The chain's CDR3 is CATSDSGRETQYF. The CDR3 nucleotides are TGTGCCACCAGTGACTCGGGTCGAGAGACCCAGTACTTC.

The chain carries TRBV7-9 and TRBJ2-2, with 9 positions matching TRBD1. The germline CDR1 and CDR2 sequences are SEHNR and FQNEAQ (reference sequence). V was pared by 3 bases and J by 4 bases, with 6 bases of the junction left unmatched. The CDR3 length is 16 residues. The CDR3 protein is CASSFTGTGITGELFF. In nucleotides, the CDR3 is TGTGCCAGCAGCTTCACCGGGACAGGGATCACCGGGGAGCTGTTTTTT.

This rearrangement joins TRBV5-5 to TRBJ2-3; 9 bases agree with TRBD2. V dropped 1 base and J dropped 3; count of bases not matched to a gene: 3. This CDR3 region has 15 residues. Germline assignment: CDR1 SGHKS and CDR2 YYEKEE (reference sequence). CDR3 nucleotides: TGTGCCAGCAGCTTGCTAGCGGGAATAACAGATACGCAGTATTTT. Its translation is CASSLLAGITDTQYF. Together with reference TRBV5-5 and TRBJ2-3, the CDR3 gives the full variable domain: DAGVTQSPTHLIKTRGQQVTLRCSPISGHKSVSWYQQVLGQGPQFIFQYYEKEERGRGNFPDRFSARQFPNYSSELNVNALLLGDSALYLCASSLLAGITDTQYFGPGTRLTVL.

The chain carries TRBV27 and TRBJ1-1; D uncertain. Germline assignment: CDR1 MNHEY and CDR2 SMNVEV (reference sequence). This CDR3 is 13 amino acids long. V lost 3 bases, J lost 1 base, and 6 bases lay in between. CDR3 residues: CASSFTGNTEAFF. In DNA, the CDR3 is TGTGCCAGCAGTTTTACGGGGAACACTGAAGCTTTCTTT.

The rearrangement links TRBV6-5 to TRBJ2-7; 11 nucleotides align to TRBD2. Looked up from germline, CDR1 is MNHEY and CDR2 is SVGAGI. V lost 6 bases, J lost 1 base, and 5 bases stayed unmatched. The CDR3 is 15 residues long. The CDR3 coding sequence is TGTGCCAGCAGGCCGCTAGCGGGAGGATCCTACGAGCAGTACTTC. The encoded protein is CASRPLAGGSYEQYF.

This sequence joins TRBV3-1 (or the pseudogene TRBV3-2) and TRBJ2-1; no firm D call. This CDR3 has 14 residues. V lost 0 bases and J 6 bases, leaving 9 bases between the germline ends. Germline V gives CDR1 LGHDT, CDR2 YNNKEL (reference sequence). CDR3 DNA sequence: TGTGCCAGCAGCCAAGAACCCCGGCCCAATGAGCAGTTCTTC. It yields the protein CASSQEPRPNEQFF.